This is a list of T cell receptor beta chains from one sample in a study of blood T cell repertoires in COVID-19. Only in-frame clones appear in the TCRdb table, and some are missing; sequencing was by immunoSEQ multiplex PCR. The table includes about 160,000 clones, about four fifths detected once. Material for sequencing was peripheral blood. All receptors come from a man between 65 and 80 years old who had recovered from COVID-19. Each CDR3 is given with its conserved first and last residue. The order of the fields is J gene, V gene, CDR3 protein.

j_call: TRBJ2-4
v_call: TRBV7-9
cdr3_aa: CASSSNREGQAKNIQYF

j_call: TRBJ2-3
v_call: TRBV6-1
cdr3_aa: CASSEFLGPTSRDTQYF

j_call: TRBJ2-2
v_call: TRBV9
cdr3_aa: CASSVGSSGTGELFF

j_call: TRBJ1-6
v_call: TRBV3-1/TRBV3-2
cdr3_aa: CASGRQGDSPLHF

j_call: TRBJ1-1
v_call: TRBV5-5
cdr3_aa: CASSFGQGTNTEAFF

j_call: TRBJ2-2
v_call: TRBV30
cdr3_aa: CAWSKTGTGELFF

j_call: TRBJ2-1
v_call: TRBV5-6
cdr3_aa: CASSQILGGSYNEQFF

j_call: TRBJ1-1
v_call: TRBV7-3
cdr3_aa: CASSLGPTSIEAFF

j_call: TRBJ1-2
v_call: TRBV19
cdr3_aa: CASRGGSRIGYTF

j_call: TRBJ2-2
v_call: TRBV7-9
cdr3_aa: CASIGTGLSGELFF

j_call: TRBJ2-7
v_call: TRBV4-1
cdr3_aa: CASSQGRMGGDEQYF

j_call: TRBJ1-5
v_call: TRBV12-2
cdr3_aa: CASRQNQPQHF

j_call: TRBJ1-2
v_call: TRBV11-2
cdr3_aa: CASSPRTGESGYTF

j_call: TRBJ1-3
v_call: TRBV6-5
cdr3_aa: CASSQGLGNTIYF

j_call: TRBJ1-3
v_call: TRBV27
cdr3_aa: CASSAYGTGGASSGNTIYF

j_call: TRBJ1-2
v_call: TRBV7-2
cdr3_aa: CASSSDRAYGYTF

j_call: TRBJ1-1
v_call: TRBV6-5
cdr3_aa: CASRTGDRGIEAFF

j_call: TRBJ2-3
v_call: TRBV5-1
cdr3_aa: CASSSGTSGSTDTQYF

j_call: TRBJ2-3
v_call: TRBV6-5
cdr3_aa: CASSPPGQDTDTQYF

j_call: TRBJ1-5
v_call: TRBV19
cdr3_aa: CASRTGPLSNQPQHF

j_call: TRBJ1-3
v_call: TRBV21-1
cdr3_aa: CASRTDSGNTIYF

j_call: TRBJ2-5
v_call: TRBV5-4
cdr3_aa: CASSPRTSGREETQYF

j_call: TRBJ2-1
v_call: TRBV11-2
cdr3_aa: CASSVMDGSSYNEQFF

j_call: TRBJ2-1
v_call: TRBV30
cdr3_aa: CAWRARVTSGDGYEQFF

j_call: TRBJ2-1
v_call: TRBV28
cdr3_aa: CASSLSKRNEQFF

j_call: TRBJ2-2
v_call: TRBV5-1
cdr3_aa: CASIAAGGRTTGELFF

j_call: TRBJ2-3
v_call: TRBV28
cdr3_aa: CASSIVSAGAQTSTDTQYF

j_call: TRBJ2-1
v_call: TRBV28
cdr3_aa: CASSSAGAPSYNEQFF

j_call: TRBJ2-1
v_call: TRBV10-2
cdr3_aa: CASKPSSGRGSEQFF

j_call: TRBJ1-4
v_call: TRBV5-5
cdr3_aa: CASSLVRNVANEKLFF

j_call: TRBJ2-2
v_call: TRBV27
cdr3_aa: CASSFGGGLTNTGELFF

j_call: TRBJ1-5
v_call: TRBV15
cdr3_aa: CATRSFGTGDQPQHF

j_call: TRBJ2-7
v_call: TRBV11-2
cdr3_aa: CASSLDRTGGYEQYF

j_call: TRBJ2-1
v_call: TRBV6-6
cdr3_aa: CASSSRGQYNEQFF

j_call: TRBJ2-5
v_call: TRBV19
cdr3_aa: CASSRRLAGALETQYF

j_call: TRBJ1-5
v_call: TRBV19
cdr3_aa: CASSIVREGWYQPQHF

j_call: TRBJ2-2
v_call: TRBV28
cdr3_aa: CASSSFRGAGELFF

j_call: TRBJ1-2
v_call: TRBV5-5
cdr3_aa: CASSFLDQGHGYTF

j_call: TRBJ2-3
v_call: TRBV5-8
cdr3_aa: CASSLMRARTDTQYF

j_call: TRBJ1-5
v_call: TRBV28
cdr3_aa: CASMDDGPGQGSLSQPQHF

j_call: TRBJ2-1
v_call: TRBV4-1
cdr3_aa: CASSQDNRATYNEQFF

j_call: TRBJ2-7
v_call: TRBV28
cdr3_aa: CASSFPRDRTYEQYF

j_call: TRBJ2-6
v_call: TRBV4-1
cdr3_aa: CASSPSLGTQLSGANVLTF

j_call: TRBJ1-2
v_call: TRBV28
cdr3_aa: CASSTMEGKFNYGYTF

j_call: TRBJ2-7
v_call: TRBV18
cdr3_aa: CASSPPSGNTYEQYF

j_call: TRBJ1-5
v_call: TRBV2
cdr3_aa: CASSLSQGTNQPQHF

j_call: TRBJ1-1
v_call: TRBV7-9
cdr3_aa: CASSPSGGATEAFF

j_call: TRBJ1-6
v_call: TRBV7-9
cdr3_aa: CASTRDRVNSPLHF

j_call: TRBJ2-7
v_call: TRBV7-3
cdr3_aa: CASSPSAGASEQYF

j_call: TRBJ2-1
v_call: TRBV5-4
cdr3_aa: CASSSWTGLGGNEQFF